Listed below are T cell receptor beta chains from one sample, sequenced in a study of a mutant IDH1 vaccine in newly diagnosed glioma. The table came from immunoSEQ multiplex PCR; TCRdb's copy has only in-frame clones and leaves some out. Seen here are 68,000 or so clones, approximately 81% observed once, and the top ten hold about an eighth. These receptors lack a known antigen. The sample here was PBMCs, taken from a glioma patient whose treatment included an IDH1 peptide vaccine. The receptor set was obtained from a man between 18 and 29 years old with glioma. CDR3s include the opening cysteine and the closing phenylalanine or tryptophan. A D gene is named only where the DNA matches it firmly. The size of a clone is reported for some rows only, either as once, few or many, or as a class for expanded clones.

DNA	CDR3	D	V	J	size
TGTGCCAGCTCCCAGGGGGCAGCCTCAGATACGCAGTATTTT	CASSQGAASDTQYF	TRBD1	TRBV18	TRBJ2-3	NA
TGCGCCACCCGACAGGGACAGACAGATACGCAGTATTTT	CATRQGQTDTQYF	TRBD1	TRBV5-1	TRBJ2-3	NA
TGTGCCAGCAGTGATTTCGGGGACTTACCCACAGATACGCAGTATTTT	CASSDFGDLPTDTQYF	NA	TRBV2	TRBJ2-3	once
TGTGCCTGGTCCTATCAGGGCCATTACACAGATACGCAGTATTTT	CAWSYQGHYTDTQYF	NA	TRBV30	TRBJ2-3	NA
TGTGCCAGCAGTACACAGGGGGCCTATGGCTACACCTTC	CASSTQGAYGYTF	TRBD1	TRBV6-5	TRBJ1-2	NA
TGTGCCAGCGCCGGGACAAGTCCTAACTATGGCTACACCTTC	CASAGTSPNYGYTF	NA	TRBV2	TRBJ1-2	NA
TGTGCCAGCAGTGAAGGGCGGGGGTGGATCGACGAGCAGTACTTC	CASSEGRGWIDEQYF	TRBD2	TRBV25-1	TRBJ2-7	NA
TGTGCCAGCAGCCCTGAGCGGGGCCTGGGCACCGGGGAGCTGTTTTTT	CASSPERGLGTGELFF	TRBD2	TRBV28	TRBJ2-2	NA
TGTGCCAGCAGTTGGACAGGGGTAGGCACCGGGGAGCTGTTTTTT	CASSWTGVGTGELFF	TRBD1	TRBV6-5	TRBJ2-2	NA
TGTGCCAGCAGTTACGTTACCCCCCCTAGATTTGAAGCTTTCTTT	CASSYVTPPRFEAFF	NA	TRBV6-5	TRBJ1-1	NA
TGTGCCACCAGATCAGGAGGGTATAGCAATCAGCCCCAGCATTTT	CATRSGGYSNQPQHF	NA	TRBV10-3	TRBJ1-5	NA
TGTGCCAGCAGCGTAGCGGGACAGGGTCGCAGTGAGCAGTTCTTC	CASSVAGQGRSEQFF	TRBD1	TRBV9	TRBJ2-1	NA
TGTGCCAGCAGTGAGAGGGCAGGGGGTATAAGAGAGACCCAGTACTTC	CASSERAGGIRETQYF	TRBD1	TRBV6-1	TRBJ2-5	NA
TGTGCCAGCAGCTTAGTTTGGCTAGCGGGACCCCGAAGCGCGGAGCAGTTCTTC	CASSLVWLAGPRSAEQFF	TRBD2	TRBV7-8	TRBJ2-1	NA
TGCGCCAGCAGCCAAGACGGGACACCGTTTGGCTATGGCTACACCTTC	CASSQDGTPFGYGYTF	NA	TRBV4-3	TRBJ1-2	NA
TGTGCCAGTAGTATACTGCACACCGTCGGCGAGCAGTACTTC	CASSILHTVGEQYF	NA	TRBV19	TRBJ2-7	NA
TGTGCCAGCAGCTTGGACGGGCCGAACACTGAAGCTTTCTTT	CASSLDGPNTEAFF	NA	TRBV7-9	TRBJ1-1	NA
TGCAGCGTTGCCGGGACAGAGAGCGAAGCTTTCTTT	CSVAGTESEAFF	TRBD1	TRBV29-1	TRBJ1-1	NA
TGTGCTAGTGGTTTGGCCACAGGCGGAGTTCCCTACGAGCAGTACTTC	CASGLATGGVPYEQYF	NA	TRBV12-5	TRBJ2-7	once
TGTGCCAGCAGCCGGGGACGTCTAGTCTATGGTGGCTACACCTTC	CASSRGRLVYGGYTF	NA	TRBV5-6	TRBJ1-2	NA
TGTGCCTGGTTGAAACAGGGGGCAGTGGGGGCCAACGTCCTGACTTTC	CAWLKQGAVGANVLTF	TRBD1	TRBV30	TRBJ2-6	NA
TGTGCCAGCAGTGACAGGGAATTTCAGCCCCAGCATTTT	CASSDREFQPQHF	NA	TRBV6-1	TRBJ1-5	few
TGTGCCAGCAGCTTAGGTACAGGAGGAGCTTTCTTT	CASSLGTGGAFF	NA	TRBV7-9	TRBJ1-1	NA
TGTGCCACCAGCAGTGGCTCGACAGGGCCCCTGGAGGGCTACACCTTC	CATSSGSTGPLEGYTF	TRBD1	TRBV15	TRBJ1-2	NA
TGTGCCAGCAGCTTTTTCACAGGGGGCTACGAGCAGTACTTC	CASSFFTGGYEQYF	TRBD1	TRBV7-8	TRBJ2-7	NA
TGCGCCAGCAGCTTGGGAGACAGAGGTAGGGGCACTGAAGCTTTCTTT	CASSLGDRGRGTEAFF	NA	TRBV5-1	TRBJ1-1	NA
TGTGCCTGGAGTGTAATCCAGGATGAAGCTTTCTTT	CAWSVIQDEAFF	NA	TRBV30	TRBJ1-1	NA
TGTGCCAGCAGTCTCAGGGGTCCCTACGAGCAGTACTTC	CASSLRGPYEQYF	NA	TRBV27	TRBJ2-7	once
TGTGCCAGCAGTTACGGGACTAGCGCCCAAGAGACCCAGTACTTC	CASSYGTSAQETQYF	TRBD2	TRBV5-8	TRBJ2-5	NA
TGTGCCAGCAGTCCCCGAGGTGGGAACACTGAAGCTTTCTTT	CASSPRGGNTEAFF	NA	TRBV2	TRBJ1-1	few
TGCGCCAGCAGCCAAACACCGGCACAGGGTAGACAGTATGGCTACACCTTC	CASSQTPAQGRQYGYTF	NA	TRBV4-1	TRBJ1-2	once
TGTGCCAGCAGCTTAACTGGGGGCACTGAAGCTTTCTTT	CASSLTGGTEAFF	NA	TRBV11-2	TRBJ1-1	NA
TGTGCCAGCAGCGTATCGAACAGGGTTGAGACCCAGTACTTC	CASSVSNRVETQYF	NA	TRBV9	TRBJ2-5	NA
TGTGCCTGGAGTGTCAGGGACAGGGGGTTTTCCTACGAGCAGTACTTC	CAWSVRDRGFSYEQYF	TRBD1	TRBV30	TRBJ2-7	NA
TGTGCCACCAGCATTTCTCTTGCCGTGAACACTGAAGCTTTCTTT	CATSISLAVNTEAFF	NA	TRBV15	TRBJ1-1	NA
TGTGCCAGCTCACCAGGGAGTTACTACGAGCAGTACTTC	CASSPGSYYEQYF	NA	TRBV18	TRBJ2-7	NA
TGTGCCAGCAGCCTCCTCCACAGGGGGCTAACCTTC	CASSLLHRGLTF	TRBD1	TRBV13	TRBJ1-2	once
TGTGCCAGCAGGCTGTTACAGGGGAACACCGGGGAGCTGTTTTTT	CASRLLQGNTGELFF	NA	TRBV27	TRBJ2-2	NA
TGTGCCAGCAGGGAACAGACGAACACTGAAGCTTTCTTT	CASREQTNTEAFF	NA	TRBV11-2	TRBJ1-1	NA
TGTGCCAGCAGCCCCCTGGGGAGCGAGCAGTACTTC	CASSPLGSEQYF	NA	TRBV5-6	TRBJ2-7	NA
TGTGCCAGCCTCGGGGCCCCAACGGCCTCTGGAAACACCATATATTTT	CASLGAPTASGNTIYF	NA	TRBV25-1	TRBJ1-3	once
TGTGCCAGCAGTGAAGGGGGCCGCCACCTCCACTTT	CASSEGGRHLHF	NA	TRBV2	TRBJ1-6	NA